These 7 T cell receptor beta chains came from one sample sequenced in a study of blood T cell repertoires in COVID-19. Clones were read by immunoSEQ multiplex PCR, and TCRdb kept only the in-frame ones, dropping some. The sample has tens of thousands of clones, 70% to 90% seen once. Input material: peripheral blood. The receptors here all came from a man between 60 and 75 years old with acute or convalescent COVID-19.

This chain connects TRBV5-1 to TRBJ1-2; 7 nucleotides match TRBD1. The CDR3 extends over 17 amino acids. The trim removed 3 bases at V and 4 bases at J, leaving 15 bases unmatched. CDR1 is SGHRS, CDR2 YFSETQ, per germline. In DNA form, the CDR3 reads TGCGCCAGCAGCTCCCATACCCGGGACAGAGTCCGCTATGGCTACACCTTC. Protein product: CASSSHTRDRVRYGYTF.

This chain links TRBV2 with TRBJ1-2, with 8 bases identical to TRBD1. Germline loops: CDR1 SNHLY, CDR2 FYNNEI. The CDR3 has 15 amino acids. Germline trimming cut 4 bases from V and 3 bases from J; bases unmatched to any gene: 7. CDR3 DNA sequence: TGTGCCAGCAGTGTAGGCAGGGGGCCTTACTATGGCTACACCTTC. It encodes CASSVGRGPYYGYTF.

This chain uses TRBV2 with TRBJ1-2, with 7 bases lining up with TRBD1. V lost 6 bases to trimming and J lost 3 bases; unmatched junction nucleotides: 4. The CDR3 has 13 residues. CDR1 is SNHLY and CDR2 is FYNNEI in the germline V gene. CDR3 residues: CASRGDSYYGYTF. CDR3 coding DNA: TGTGCCAGCAGGGGGGACAGCTACTATGGCTACACCTTC.

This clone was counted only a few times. The CDR3 bases are TGTGCCAGTACCCCTATGGGAGGGGCCAAAAACATTCAGTACTTC. Its protein is CASTPMGGAKNIQYF. This chain links TRBV19 with TRBJ2-4; 7 nucleotides agree with TRBD2. The ends lost 7 bases at V and 1 base at J; junction bases unmatched: 7. Germline V gene lookup returns CDR1 LNHDA and CDR2 SQIVND (reference sequence). There are 15 residues in the CDR3.

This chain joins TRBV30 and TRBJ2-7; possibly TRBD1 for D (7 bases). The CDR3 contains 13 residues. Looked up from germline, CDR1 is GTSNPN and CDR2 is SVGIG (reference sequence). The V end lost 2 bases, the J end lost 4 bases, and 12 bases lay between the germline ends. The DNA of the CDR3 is TGTGCCTGGAGTCGGGGGACAGCTTACGAGCAGTACTTC. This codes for CAWSRGTAYEQYF.

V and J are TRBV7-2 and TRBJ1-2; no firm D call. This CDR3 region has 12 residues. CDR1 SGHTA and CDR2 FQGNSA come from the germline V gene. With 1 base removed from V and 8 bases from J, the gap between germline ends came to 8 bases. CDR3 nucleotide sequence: TGTGCCAGCAGCTTAGACGCGGTCGGCTACACCTTC. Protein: CASSLDAVGYTF.

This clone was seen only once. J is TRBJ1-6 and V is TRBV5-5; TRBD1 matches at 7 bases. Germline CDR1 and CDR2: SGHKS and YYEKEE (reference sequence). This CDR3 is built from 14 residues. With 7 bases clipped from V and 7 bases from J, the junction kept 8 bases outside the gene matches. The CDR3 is CASRPTGSNSPLHF. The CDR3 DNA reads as TGTGCCAGCCGCCCGACAGGGTCAAATTCACCCCTCCACTTT.